Listed here are 27 T cell receptor beta chains from one sample, sequenced in a study of T-cell reconstitution after alpha-beta-depleted transplantation in children. Unique molecular identifiers featured in how the TCRbeta library was prepared. TCRdb reprocessed the PCR reads via MiXCR and lists one record per CDR3 protein. This sample has some 830,000 distinct CDR3 sequences, with roughly 15% found just once. Sequencing used PBMCs, mostly from graft donor cells, obtained 360 days after TCRalphabeta/CD19-depleted stem cell transplant. Source of these receptors: a male patient between 10 and 17 years old who had a stem cell transplant for acute lymphoblastic leukemia, so the T cells may come from the graft donor.

In this sample, this clonotype turned up a few times. As DNA, the CDR3 is TGTGCCAGCAGTTCCCCGGGACTAGCGGGCCCCTACAATGAGCAGTTCTTC. Protein: CASSSPGLAGPYNEQFF. The rearrangement joins TRBV12-3 or TRBV12-4 to TRBJ2-1, with 12 bases identical to TRBD2. The CDR3 is 17 residues long. J was trimmed by 2 bases and V by 4 bases; bases with no gene match: 6.

The chain employs TRBV11-1 and TRBJ2-7; 10 bases match TRBD2. Trimming took 0 bases from V and 2 from J; bases not matched to a gene: 1. CDR3 length: 15 residues. From germline, CDR1 is SGHAT and CDR2 FQDESV (reference sequence). In DNA, the CDR3 is TGTGCCAGCAGCTTAGCTAGCGGGAGGACCTACGAGCAGTACTTC. It translates to CASSLASGRTYEQYF. The full variable domain, its missing parts supplied by reference TRBV11-1 and TRBJ2-7, is EAEVAQSPRYKITEKSQAVAFWCDPISGHATLYWYRQILGQGPELLVQFQDESVVDDSQLPKDRFSAERLKGVDSTLKIQPAELGDSAMYLCASSLASGRTYEQYFGPGTRLTVT.

The chain combines TRBV5-1 with TRBJ2-3; unclear D gene. Germline V gene sequence: CDR1 SGHRS, CDR2 YFSETQ. Trimming stripped 0 bases from V and 2 bases from J, with 10 bases between. The CDR3 extends over 15 amino acids. The CDR3 DNA reads as TGCGCCAGCAGCTTGGCTGGACGAATCACAGATACGCAGTATTTT. Its protein is CASSLAGRITDTQYF.

This clonotype was seen more than once but under ten times. The chain joins TRBV6-5 to TRBJ1-3, with D perhaps matching TRBD1 (6 bases). Germline lookup yields CDR1 MNHEY and CDR2 SVGAGI. The length of the CDR3 is 16 residues. V lost 2 bases to trimming and J lost 0 bases, with 11 bases between them. The CDR3 sequence: CASSYRHRDSGNTIYF. In DNA form, the CDR3 reads TGTGCCAGCAGTTACCGTCACAGGGACTCTGGAAACACCATATATTTT.

This clonotype was picked up a small number of times. The rearrangement uses TRBV24-1 and TRBJ2-1, with 7 bases fitting TRBD2. J was trimmed by 9 bases and V by 3 bases; bases with no gene match: 4. This CDR3 comprises 13 residues. Germline assignment: CDR1 KGHDR and CDR2 SFDVKD. The CDR3 spells CATSDEAGPEQFF. The CDR3 bases are TGTGCCACCAGTGATGAAGCGGGACCTGAGCAGTTCTTC.

This clonotype turned up a few times. The chain couples TRBV7-6 to TRBJ1-2; D is possibly TRBD1 (6 bases). Germline V CDR1 and CDR2: SGHVS, FNYEAQ. The germline V and J ends were trimmed by 5 bases and 4 bases, with 20 bases remaining between them. The CDR3 consists of 16 residues. Here the CDR3 reads CASSTGITGTSYGYTF. CDR3 in DNA: TGTGCCAGCAGCACCGGAATAACAGGGACTAGCTATGGCTACACCTTC.

This chain joins TRBV27 and TRBJ2-7; weak D call: TRBD2 (5 bases). The germline gives CDR1 MNHEY, CDR2 SMNVEV (reference sequence). This CDR3 contains 14 residues. The V end lost 5 bases, the J end lost 6 bases, and 17 bases lay between the germline ends. The CDR3 region has the DNA TGTGCCAGCAGTCAATTGGAGGTCCTAGGCGAGCAGTACTTC. It encodes CASSQLEVLGEQYF.

V usage is TRBV7-3 and J usage is TRBJ2-7; D is possibly TRBD1 or TRBD2 (5 bases each). V was cut by 5 bases and J by 7 bases, with 15 bases left in between. Germline values: CDR1 SGHTA, CDR2 FQGTGA. The CDR3 loop spans 13 amino acids. The CDR3 spells CASSIQGTEEQYF. In DNA, the CDR3 is TGTGCCAGCAGCATCCAAGGGACCGAGGAGCAGTACTTC.

The V and J genes are TRBV5-1 and TRBJ2-2, with no clear D. Trimming removed 5 bases from V and 0 bases from J, with 8 bases in between. Germline V gene sequence: CDR1 SGHRS, CDR2 YFSETQ. The CDR3 loop spans 14 amino acids. The CDR3 DNA sequence: TGCGCCAGCAGGGAACTGTCGAACACCGGGGAGCTGTTTTTT. This codes for CASRELSNTGELFF.

The chain employs TRBV4-1 and TRBJ2-3; TRBD2 matches 7 bases. The V segment lost 7 bases and the J segment 2 bases; nucleotides outside the gene matches: 3. CDR3 length: 13 residues. Germline V gene lookup returns CDR1 MGHRA and CDR2 YSYEKL. CDR3 sequence reads: CASTRDYTDTQYF. The CDR3, as DNA: TGCGCCAGCACCCGGGACTACACAGATACGCAGTATTTT.

A few counts support this clonotype. The chain links TRBV15 to TRBJ2-7; 9 positions match TRBD2. Germline CDR1 LNHNV, CDR2 YYDKDF (reference sequence). The junction had 11 bases not matched to a gene; V was cut back by 5 bases and J by 0 bases. The CDR3 is 17 residues long. As DNA, the CDR3 is TGTGCCACCAGCGCGTTACCGGGACTAGCCAGCTCCTACGAGCAGTACTTC. Encoded protein: CATSALPGLASSYEQYF.

V gene TRBV27 combines with J gene TRBJ2-1, with 7 bases identical to TRBD2. Losses at the gene ends were 3 bases for V and 8 bases for J; bases not matched to a gene: 10. This CDR3 is 15 amino acids long. CDR1 and CDR2 from the germline V gene are MNHEY and SMNVEV (reference sequence). The CDR3 here is CASSFGGRAGYEQFF. Here the CDR3 DNA reads TGTGCCAGCAGTTTTGGTGGGAGGGCAGGTTATGAGCAGTTCTTC.

This clonotype has a handful of counts. CDR3 loop: CAISESPAGVDTQYF. The CDR3 DNA is TGTGCCATCAGTGAGTCCCCAGCGGGGGTAGATACGCAGTATTTT. This chain uses TRBV10-3 with TRBJ2-3, with 8 bases identical to TRBD2. CDR1 and CDR2 (germline): ENHRY, SYGVKD. V lost 0 bases, J lost 5 bases, and 4 bases stayed unmatched. The CDR3 totals 15 residues.

This clonotype has a count of ten or more. The gene calls are TRBV20-1 and TRBJ2-3; D gene unclear. Germline assignment: CDR1 DFQATT and CDR2 SNEGSKA (reference sequence). The V end was cut by 3 bases, the J end by 0 bases, with 16 bases between. The CDR3 spans 16 residues. The CDR3 DNA reads as TGCAGTGCTAGTGCCTACTCTGGCCCTAGCACAGATACGCAGTATTTT. Translating it yields CSASAYSGPSTDTQYF.

This chain joins TRBV7-6 and TRBJ1-4, with TRBD1 as a possible D gene (6 bases). The CDR3 runs 15 residues. The V gene lost 4 bases and the J gene lost 0 bases, with 9 bases spanning the gap. Germline CDR1 SGHVS, CDR2 FNYEAQ. The CDR3 DNA sequence: TGTGCCAGCAGCTCTAACAGGGCAACTAATGAAAAACTGTTTTTT. Amino acids: CASSSNRATNEKLFF.

This clonotype was recorded at least ten times. This chain uses TRBV12-3 or TRBV12-4 with TRBJ2-3; D possibly uses TRBD1 or TRBD2 (5 bases each). The CDR3 contains 16 residues. With 4 bases removed from V and 1 base from J, the gap between germline ends came to 15 bases. CDR3 DNA sequence: TGTGCCAGCAGTTCAACCGGGACGTGGGGCACAGATACGCAGTATTTT. Its translation is CASSSTGTWGTDTQYF.

This clonotype was seen many times. V gene TRBV12-5 combines with J gene TRBJ2-1, with D possibly TRBD2 on 6 matching bases. The CDR3 is 14 residues long. V was trimmed by 3 bases and J by 1 base, leaving 7 bases between them. The germline gives CDR1 LGHNT, CDR2 FRNRAP. CDR3 amino acids: CASGFGGSYNEQFF. The CDR3 DNA is TGTGCTAGTGGTTTCGGGGGATCCTACAATGAGCAGTTCTTC.

The CDR3 nucleotides read TGCGCCAGCAGCCTCCACCAGAGGCTACTAAGCTCCTACAATGAGCAGTTCTTC. Translation: CASSLHQRLLSSYNEQFF. The chain has TRBV4-1 and TRBJ2-1; D unclear. This CDR3 is 18 amino acids long. CDR1 MGHRA and CDR2 YSYEKL come from the germline V gene. V was clipped by 4 bases and J by 0 bases, with 19 bases between them.

This clonotype was recorded a few times. The chain links TRBV9 to TRBJ2-7, with D maybe TRBD1 (5 bases). The V gene lost 0 bases and the J gene lost 4 bases, with 17 bases spanning the gap. The CDR3 has 16 residues. Germline lookup yields CDR1 SGDLS and CDR2 YYNGEE. The CDR3 loop is CASSVGSRGRRYEQYF. DNA for the CDR3: TGTGCCAGCAGCGTAGGGTCTAGGGGCAGGCGGTACGAGCAGTACTTC.

The chain joins TRBV5-1 to TRBJ2-7; TRBD2 agrees at 9 bases. This CDR3 is built from 13 residues. CDR1 SGHRS and CDR2 YFSETQ come from the germline V gene. Trimming cost V 5 bases and J 7 bases; bases outside gene matches: 7. The CDR3 DNA sequence: TGCGCCAGCAGAGATCTAGCGGGGCAAGAGCAGTACTTC. Translating gives CASRDLAGQEQYF.

This clonotype was counted only a few times. J is TRBJ2-7 and V is TRBV20-1, with 9 nucleotides matching TRBD2. This CDR3 region has 14 residues. The germline V gene has CDR1 DFQATT and CDR2 SNEGSKA (reference sequence). The junction had 5 bases not matched to a gene; V was cut back by 5 bases and J by 0 bases. The CDR3 protein is CSASTSGYSYEQYF. The DNA of the CDR3 is TGCAGTGCTTCAACTAGCGGGTACTCCTACGAGCAGTACTTC.

A word on this clonotype: Since the CDR3 does not end with the conserved phenylalanine or tryptophan, this likely comes from a read error. The DNA is left out, because the CDR3 cannot be placed on it with certainty; the CDR3 is given as TCRdb lists it. This chain links TRBV11-2 with TRBJ1-1. The germline CDR1 and CDR2 sequences are SGHAT and FQNNGV. The CDR3 length equals 10 residues, ends included. The CDR3 sequence: CASSLGARPL.

There are a few counts of this clonotype. The chain uses TRBV19 and TRBJ2-1; a possible D gene is TRBD1 (6 bases). Between the trimmed V and J ends, which lost 7 bases and 5 bases, there was a span of 12 bases. Germline assignment: CDR1 LNHDA and CDR2 SQIVND (reference sequence). The CDR3 is 13 amino acids. The CDR3 spells CASMVGAHNEQFF. The CDR3 DNA is TGTGCCAGTATGGTGGGGGCACACAATGAGCAGTTCTTC.

The sample holds many counts of this clonotype. The rearrangement joins TRBV7-2 to TRBJ2-7, with TRBD1 identical over 7 bases. Germline CDR1 and CDR2: SGHTA and FQGNSA. The length of the CDR3 is 15 residues. V shed 3 bases and J 0 bases; nucleotides not matched to a gene: 5. CDR3 coding DNA: TGTGCCAGCAGCTTCCCATCAGGGGGCTCCTACGAGCAGTACTTC. Its translation is CASSFPSGGSYEQYF.

This clonotype has only a few counts. This sequence joins TRBV12-3 or TRBV12-4 and TRBJ2-3; no firm D call. The CDR3 contains 14 residues. Trimming took 3 bases from V and 2 from J, leaving 9 bases between them. CDR3 protein: CASSFGLDTDTQYF. The CDR3 DNA follows: TGTGCCAGCAGTTTCGGGCTAGACACAGATACGCAGTATTTT.

This clonotype was counted between two and nine times. This chain joins TRBV10-3 and TRBJ1-1; perhaps TRBD1 as D (5 bases). Deletions cut 6 bases from V and 0 bases from J, with 11 bases between. Germline CDR1 reads ENHRY; CDR2 reads SYGVKD. The length of the CDR3 is 14 residues. The CDR3 sequence: CAISAGTLNTEAFF. In DNA form, the CDR3 reads TGTGCCATCAGCGCCGGGACTCTGAACACTGAAGCTTTCTTT.

V gene TRBV5-1 combines with J gene TRBJ2-7; D is possibly TRBD2 (6 bases). Trimming stripped 3 bases from V and 3 bases from J, with 19 bases between. The CDR3 length is 16 residues. The germline V gene encodes CDR1 SGHRS and CDR2 YFSETQ. In nucleotides, the CDR3 is TGCGCCAGCAGCTCCGCCTGGGGGTTCGGGGGCTACGAGCAGTACTTC. It encodes CASSSAWGFGGYEQYF.